A selection of T cell receptor beta chains follows, all from one sample in a study of blood T cells in healthy people across ages. TCRdb processed the 5' RACE reads anew with MiXCR; each CDR3 protein has one entry. The sample comprises about 800,000 distinct CDR3 sequences, roughly 50% of which are singletons, and about 20% rests with the top ten. The material sequenced was blood. The receptors were sampled from a young man in good health. CDR3s include the opening cysteine and the closing phenylalanine or tryptophan. A D gene is named only where the DNA matches it firmly. Only part of the rows carry a size: once, few, many, or a class if the clone is expanded.

clone_size d_call j_call v_call cdr3_aa cdr3_nt
few NA TRBJ2-5 TRBV6-1 CASSEPRETQYF TGTGCCAGCAGTGAACCGAGGGAGACCCAGTACTTC
NA TRBD1 TRBJ2-1 TRBV5-1 CASSPTGDSYNEQFF TGCGCCAGCAGTCCGACAGGGGACTCCTACAATGAGCAGTTCTTC
NA NA TRBJ2-7 TRBV10-3 CAIINQLSYEQYF TGTGCCATCATTAACCAGCTCTCCTACGAGCAGTACTTC
NA TRBD1 TRBJ2-7 TRBV5-1 CASSLTGGNYEQYF TGCGCCAGCAGCTTGACAGGGGGAAACTACGAGCAGTACTTC
NA NA TRBJ1-1 TRBV19 CASGDGNTEAFF TGTGCCAGTGGGGACGGAAACACTGAAGCTTTCTTT
NA TRBD2 TRBJ2-7 TRBV20-1 CSAKASGRPHNEQYF TGCAGTGCTAAAGCTAGCGGGAGACCCCACAATGAGCAGTACTTC
NA NA TRBJ2-6 TRBV5-5 CASSPSGRANVLTF TGTGCCAGCAGCCCGTCCGGGCGGGCCAACGTCCTGACTTTC
few NA TRBJ1-2 TRBV12-3/TRBV12-4 CASSLVGAGGYTF TGTGCCAGCAGTTTAGTGGGCGCGGGAGGCTACACCTTC
NA TRBD1 TRBJ2-5 TRBV3-1 CASSQTGGIGAETQYF TGTGCCAGCAGCCAAACAGGGGGGATAGGAGCGGAGACCCAGTACTTC
NA NA TRBJ1-1 TRBV29-1 CSVEGAGTEVFF TGCAGCGTTGAGGGTGCGGGGACTGAAGTTTTCTTT
once NA TRBJ2-7 TRBV2 CASSKAAKLSPGSYEQYF TGTGCCAGCAGTAAAGCGGCAAAACTCAGCCCAGGCTCCTACGAGCAGTACTTC
NA TRBD2 TRBJ2-3 TRBV4-3 CASSQETSGSTDTQYF TGCGCCAGCAGCCAAGAGACTAGCGGGAGCACAGATACGCAGTATTTT
NA TRBD1 TRBJ2-7 TRBV25-1 CASKGISGQANSYEQYF TGTGCCAGCAAAGGAATTAGTGGACAGGCCAACTCCTACGAGCAGTACTTC
NA NA TRBJ1-6 TRBV6-1 CASSEIGHPNSPLHF TGTGCCAGCAGTGAGATCGGACACCCGAATTCACCCCTCCACTTT
few NA TRBJ2-3 TRBV7-2 CASSLDGGRTDTQYF TGTGCCAGCAGCTTAGATGGAGGCCGTACAGATACGCAGTATTTT
once NA TRBJ2-1 TRBV24-1 CATSDPRDPVRRSSYNEQFF TGTGCCACCAGTGATCCCCGTGATCCTGTCCGGAGGAGCTCCTACAATGAGCAGTTCTTC
few TRBD2 TRBJ2-1 TRBV10-2 CASSKTSVNEQFF TGCGCCAGCAGTAAGACTAGCGTCAATGAGCAGTTCTTC
NA TRBD1 TRBJ2-3 TRBV25-1 CASRGGQVDTQYF TGTGCCAGCAGAGGAGGACAGGTTGATACGCAGTATTTT
NA NA TRBJ1-2 TRBV20-1 CSARVTVPVGYTF TGCAGTGCTAGAGTAACGGTCCCGGTTGGCTACACCTTC
NA TRBD1 TRBJ2-1 TRBV4-1 CASSPGQGVHNEQFF TGCGCCAGTAGCCCGGGACAGGGGGTTCATAATGAGCAGTTCTTC
few TRBD2 TRBJ2-1 TRBV20-1 CSTSPLGLAGVNEQFF TGCAGTACCTCCCCATTGGGACTAGCGGGGGTGAATGAGCAGTTCTTC
NA TRBD2 TRBJ2-1 TRBV4-2 CASSRPPSSGSWNEQFF TGTGCCAGCAGCCGACCCCCTAGTAGCGGGAGTTGGAATGAGCAGTTCTTC
many NA TRBJ1-6 TRBV20-1 CSVPGEASPLHF TGCAGTGTCCCAGGGGAGGCTTCACCCCTCCACTTT
NA NA TRBJ2-1 TRBV5-1 CASSLYVDEQFF TGCGCCAGCAGCTTGTACGTGGATGAGCAGTTCTTC
NA TRBD1 TRBJ1-4 TRBV20-1 CSAKDRGGEKLFF TGCAGTGCTAAGGACAGGGGAGGCGAAAAACTGTTTTTT
NA TRBD1 TRBJ1-6 TRBV20-1 CSAGSGTGHNSPLHF TGCAGTGCTGGGTCCGGGACAGGGCATAATTCACCCCTCCACTTT
many TRBD1 TRBJ2-1 TRBV25-1 CASSEAGQGYNEQFF TGTGCCAGCAGTGAAGCGGGACAGGGGTACAATGAGCAGTTCTTC
few TRBD1 TRBJ2-1 TRBV10-3 CAIGVDEDRGNEQFF TGTGCCATCGGGGTAGACGAGGACAGGGGGAATGAGCAGTTCTTC
NA NA TRBJ1-1 TRBV3-1 CASSQDRRGFADTEAFF TGTGCCAGCAGCCAAGATCGAAGAGGGTTCGCGGACACTGAAGCTTTCTTT
NA NA TRBJ2-5 TRBV3-1 CASSSLEDGETQYF TGTGCCAGCAGCTCTCTAGAGGATGGAGAGACCCAGTACTTC
once NA TRBJ1-5 TRBV6-6 CASIKAGAWSNQPQHF TGTGCCAGCATCAAGGCGGGGGCATGGAGCAATCAGCCCCAGCATTTT
NA NA TRBJ2-5 TRBV20-1 CSGGLGETQYF TGCAGTGGCGGACTGGGAGAGACCCAGTACTTC
NA TRBD1 TRBJ2-4 TRBV27 CASAPTGGVLEEYF TGTGCCAGCGCCCCGACAGGGGGTGTCCTGGAGGAGTACTTC